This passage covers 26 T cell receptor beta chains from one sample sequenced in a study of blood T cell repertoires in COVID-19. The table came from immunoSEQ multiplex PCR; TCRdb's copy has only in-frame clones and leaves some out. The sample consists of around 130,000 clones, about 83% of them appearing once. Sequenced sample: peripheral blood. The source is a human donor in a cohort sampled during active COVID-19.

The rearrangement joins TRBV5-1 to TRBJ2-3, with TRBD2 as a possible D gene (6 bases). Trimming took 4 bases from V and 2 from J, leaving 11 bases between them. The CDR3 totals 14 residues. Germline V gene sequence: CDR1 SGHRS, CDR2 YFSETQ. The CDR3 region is CASSILAITDTQYF. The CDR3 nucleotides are TGCGCCAGCAGCATACTAGCTATCACAGATACGCAGTATTTT.

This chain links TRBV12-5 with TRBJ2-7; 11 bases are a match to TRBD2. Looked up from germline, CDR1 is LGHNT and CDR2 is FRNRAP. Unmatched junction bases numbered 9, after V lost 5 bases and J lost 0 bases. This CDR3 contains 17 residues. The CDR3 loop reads CASGPASGGTSSYEQYF. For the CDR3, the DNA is TGTGCTAGTGGTCCGGCTAGCGGGGGGACGAGCTCCTACGAGCAGTACTTC.

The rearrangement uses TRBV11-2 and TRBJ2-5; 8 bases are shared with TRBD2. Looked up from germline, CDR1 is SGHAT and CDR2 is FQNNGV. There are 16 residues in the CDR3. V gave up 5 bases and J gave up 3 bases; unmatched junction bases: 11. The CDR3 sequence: CASSDRTSRRKETQYF. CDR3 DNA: TGTGCCAGCAGCGACCGGACTAGCAGGCGGAAAGAGACCCAGTACTTC.

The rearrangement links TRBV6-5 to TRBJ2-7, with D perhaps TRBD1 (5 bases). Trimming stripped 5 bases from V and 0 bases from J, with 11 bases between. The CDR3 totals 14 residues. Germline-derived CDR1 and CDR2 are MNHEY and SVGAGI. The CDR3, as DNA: TGTGCCAGCAGTCCAGGGTTAACCTCCTACGAGCAGTACTTC. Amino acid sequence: CASSPGLTSYEQYF.

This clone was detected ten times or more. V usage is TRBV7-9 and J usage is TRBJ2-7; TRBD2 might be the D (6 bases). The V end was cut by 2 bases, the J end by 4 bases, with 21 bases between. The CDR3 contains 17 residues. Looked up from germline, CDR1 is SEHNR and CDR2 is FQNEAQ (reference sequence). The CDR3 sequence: CASSLYQAGGAAYEQYF. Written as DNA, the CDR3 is TGTGCCAGCAGCTTATATCAGGCTGGCGGGGCGGCTTACGAGCAGTACTTC.

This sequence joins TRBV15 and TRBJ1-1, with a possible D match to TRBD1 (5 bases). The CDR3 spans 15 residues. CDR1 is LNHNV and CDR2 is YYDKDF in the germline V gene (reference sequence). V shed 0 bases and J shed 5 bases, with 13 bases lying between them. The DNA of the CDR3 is TGTGCCACCAGCAGAGATTCTGGGACTTCTACTGAAGCTTTCTTT. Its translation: CATSRDSGTSTEAFF.

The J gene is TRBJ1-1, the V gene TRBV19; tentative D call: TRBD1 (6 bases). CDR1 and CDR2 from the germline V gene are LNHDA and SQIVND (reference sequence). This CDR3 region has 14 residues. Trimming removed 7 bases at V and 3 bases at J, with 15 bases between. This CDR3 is CASTNRERDTEAFF. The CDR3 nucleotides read TGTGCCAGTACCAACAGGGAGAGGGACACTGAAGCTTTCTTT. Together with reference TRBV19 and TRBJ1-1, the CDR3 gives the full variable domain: DGGITQSPKYLFRKEGQNVTLSCEQNLNHDAMYWYRQDPGQGLRLIYYSQIVNDFQKGDIAEGYSVSREKKESFPLTVTSAQKNPTAFYLCASTNRERDTEAFFGQGTRLTVV.

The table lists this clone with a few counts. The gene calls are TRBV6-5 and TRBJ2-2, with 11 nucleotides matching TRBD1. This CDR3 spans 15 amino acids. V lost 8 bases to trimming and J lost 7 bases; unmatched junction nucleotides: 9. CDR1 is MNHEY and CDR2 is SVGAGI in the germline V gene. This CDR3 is CASSWTGGVGGELFF. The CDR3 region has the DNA TGTGCCAGCTCCTGGACAGGGGGCGTCGGCGGGGAGCTGTTTTTT.

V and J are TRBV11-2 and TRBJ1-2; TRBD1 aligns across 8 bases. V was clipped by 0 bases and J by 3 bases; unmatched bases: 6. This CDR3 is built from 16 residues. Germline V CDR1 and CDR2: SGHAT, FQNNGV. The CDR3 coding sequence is TGTGCCAGCAGCTTAGAACCAGTGGACAGGGACTATGGCTACACCTTC. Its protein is CASSLEPVDRDYGYTF. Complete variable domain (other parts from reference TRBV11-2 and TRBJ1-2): EAGVAQSPRYKIIEKRQSVAFWCNPISGHATLYWYQQILGQGPKLLIQFQNNGVVDDSQLPKDRFSAERLKGVDSTLKIQPAKLEDSAVYLCASSLEPVDRDYGYTFGSGTRLTVV.

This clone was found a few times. This CDR3 is CASRSEMNTEAFF. The CDR3 region has the DNA TGTGCCAGCAGATCTGAGATGAACACTGAAGCTTTCTTT. The chain links TRBV5-4 to TRBJ1-1, with D unresolved. Trimming shortened V by 5 bases and J by 0 bases, and 8 bases separated the two germline ends. Germline loops: CDR1 SGHNT, CDR2 YYREEE (reference sequence). This CDR3 spans 13 amino acids.

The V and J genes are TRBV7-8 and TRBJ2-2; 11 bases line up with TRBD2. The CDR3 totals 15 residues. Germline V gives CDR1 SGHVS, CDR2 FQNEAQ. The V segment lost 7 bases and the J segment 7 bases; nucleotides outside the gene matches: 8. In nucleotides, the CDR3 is TGTGCCAGCAAAGGGCTAGCGGGGGGTATCGGGGAGCTGTTTTTT. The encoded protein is CASKGLAGGIGELFF. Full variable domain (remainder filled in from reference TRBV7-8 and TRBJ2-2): GAGVSQSPRYKVAKRGQDVALRCDPISGHVSLFWYQQALGQGPEFLTYFQNEAQLDKSGLPSDRFFAERPEGSVSTLKIQRTQQEDSAVYLCASKGLAGGIGELFFGEGSRLTVL.

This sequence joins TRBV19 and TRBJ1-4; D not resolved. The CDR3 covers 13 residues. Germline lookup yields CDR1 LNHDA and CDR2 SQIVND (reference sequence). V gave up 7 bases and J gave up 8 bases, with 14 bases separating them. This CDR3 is CASTGPRGEKLFF. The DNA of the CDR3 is TGTGCCAGTACCGGGCCACGGGGAGAAAAACTGTTTTTT.

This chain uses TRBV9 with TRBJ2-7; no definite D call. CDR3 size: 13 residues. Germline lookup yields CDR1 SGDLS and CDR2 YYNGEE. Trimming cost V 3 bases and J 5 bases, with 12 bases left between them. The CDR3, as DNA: TGTGCCAGCAGCGCCGCCCCCCCGGACGAGCAGTACTTC. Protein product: CASSAAPPDEQYF.

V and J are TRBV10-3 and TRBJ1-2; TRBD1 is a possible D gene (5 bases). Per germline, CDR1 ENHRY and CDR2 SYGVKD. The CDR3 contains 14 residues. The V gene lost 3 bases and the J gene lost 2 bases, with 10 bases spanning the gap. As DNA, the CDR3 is TGTGCCATCAGTGAAGTCAGGGCCAACTATGGCTACACCTTC. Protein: CAISEVRANYGYTF.

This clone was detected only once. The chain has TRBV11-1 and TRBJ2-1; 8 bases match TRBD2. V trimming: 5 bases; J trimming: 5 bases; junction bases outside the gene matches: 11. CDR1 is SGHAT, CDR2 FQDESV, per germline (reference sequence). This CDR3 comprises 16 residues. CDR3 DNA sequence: TGTGCCAGCAGCCAAGCACGCGGGGGGCCCAACAATGAGCAGTTCTTC. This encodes CASSQARGGPNNEQFF.

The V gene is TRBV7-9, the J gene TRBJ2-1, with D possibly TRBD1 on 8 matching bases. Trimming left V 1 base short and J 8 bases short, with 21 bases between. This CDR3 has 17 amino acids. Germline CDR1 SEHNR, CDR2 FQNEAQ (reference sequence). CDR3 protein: CASSLVSDTGGGDEQFF. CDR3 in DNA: TGTGCCAGCAGCTTAGTATCGGACACAGGGGGAGGGGATGAGCAGTTCTTC.

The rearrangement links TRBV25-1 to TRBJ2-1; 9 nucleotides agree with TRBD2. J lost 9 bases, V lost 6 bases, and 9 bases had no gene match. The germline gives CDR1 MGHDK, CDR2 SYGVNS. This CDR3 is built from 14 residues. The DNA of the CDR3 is TGTGCCAGCAGACCCGCGGGGGGGCTCGGTGAGCAGTTCTTC. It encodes CASRPAGGLGEQFF.

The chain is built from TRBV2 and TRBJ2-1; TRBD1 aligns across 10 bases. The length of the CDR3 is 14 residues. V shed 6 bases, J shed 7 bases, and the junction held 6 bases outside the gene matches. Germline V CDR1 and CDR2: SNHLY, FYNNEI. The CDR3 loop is CASSRQGAGNEQFF. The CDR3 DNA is TGTGCCAGCAGCCGACAGGGGGCAGGGAATGAGCAGTTCTTC.

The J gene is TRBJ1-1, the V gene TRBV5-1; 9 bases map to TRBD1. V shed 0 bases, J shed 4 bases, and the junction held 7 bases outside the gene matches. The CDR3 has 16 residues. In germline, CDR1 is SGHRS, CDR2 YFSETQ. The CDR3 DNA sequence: TGCGCCAGCAGCTTGGGGGACAGGGTAGGGACCACTGAAGCTTTCTTT. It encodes CASSLGDRVGTTEAFF.

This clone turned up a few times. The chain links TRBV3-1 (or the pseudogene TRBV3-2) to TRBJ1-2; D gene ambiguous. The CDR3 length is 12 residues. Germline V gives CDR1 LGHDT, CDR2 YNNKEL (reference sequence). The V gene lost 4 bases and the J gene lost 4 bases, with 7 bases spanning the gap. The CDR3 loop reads CASSRAGYGYTF. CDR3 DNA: TGTGCCAGCAGCCGCGCAGGCTATGGCTACACCTTC.

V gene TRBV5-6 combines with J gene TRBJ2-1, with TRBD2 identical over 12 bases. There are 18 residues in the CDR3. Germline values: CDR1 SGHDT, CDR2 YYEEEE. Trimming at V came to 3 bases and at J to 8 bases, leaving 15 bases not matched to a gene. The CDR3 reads CASSSLAGGPVGWYEQFF. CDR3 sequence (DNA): TGTGCCAGCAGCTCCCTAGCGGGGGGGCCGGTAGGTTGGTATGAGCAGTTCTTC.

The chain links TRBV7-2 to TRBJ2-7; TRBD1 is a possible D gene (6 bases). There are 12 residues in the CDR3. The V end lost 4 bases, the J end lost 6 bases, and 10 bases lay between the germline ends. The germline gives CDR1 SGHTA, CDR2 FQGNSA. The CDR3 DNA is TGTGCCAGCAGCTCCAACAGGGCCGAGCAGTACTTC. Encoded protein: CASSSNRAEQYF.

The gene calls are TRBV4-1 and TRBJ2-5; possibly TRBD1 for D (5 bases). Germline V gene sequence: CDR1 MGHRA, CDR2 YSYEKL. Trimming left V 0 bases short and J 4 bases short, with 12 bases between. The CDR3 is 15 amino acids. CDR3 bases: TGCGCCAGCAGCCAAGAAGGTAGGGGTGGAGAGACCCAGTACTTC. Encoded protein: CASSQEGRGGETQYF.

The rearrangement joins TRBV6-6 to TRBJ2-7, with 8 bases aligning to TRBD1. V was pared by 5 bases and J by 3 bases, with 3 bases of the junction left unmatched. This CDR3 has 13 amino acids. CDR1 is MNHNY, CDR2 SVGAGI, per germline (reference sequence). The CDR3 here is CASSGQGYYEQYF. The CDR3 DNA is TGTGCCAGCAGTGGACAGGGTTACTACGAGCAGTACTTC.

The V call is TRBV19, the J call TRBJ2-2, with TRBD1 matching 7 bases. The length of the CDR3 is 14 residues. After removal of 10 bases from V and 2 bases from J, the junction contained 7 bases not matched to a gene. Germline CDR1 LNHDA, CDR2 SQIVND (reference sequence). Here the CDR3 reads CATLDRHNTGELFF. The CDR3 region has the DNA TGTGCCACCCTGGACAGGCATAACACCGGGGAGCTGTTTTTT.

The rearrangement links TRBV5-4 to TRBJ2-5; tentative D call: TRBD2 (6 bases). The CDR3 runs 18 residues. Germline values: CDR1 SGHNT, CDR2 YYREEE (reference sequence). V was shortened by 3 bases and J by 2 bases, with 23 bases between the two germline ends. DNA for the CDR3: TGTGCCAGCAGCTCATTGCCGCTCGTGGCGGGGACTCAAGAGACCCAGTACTTC. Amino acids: CASSSLPLVAGTQETQYF.